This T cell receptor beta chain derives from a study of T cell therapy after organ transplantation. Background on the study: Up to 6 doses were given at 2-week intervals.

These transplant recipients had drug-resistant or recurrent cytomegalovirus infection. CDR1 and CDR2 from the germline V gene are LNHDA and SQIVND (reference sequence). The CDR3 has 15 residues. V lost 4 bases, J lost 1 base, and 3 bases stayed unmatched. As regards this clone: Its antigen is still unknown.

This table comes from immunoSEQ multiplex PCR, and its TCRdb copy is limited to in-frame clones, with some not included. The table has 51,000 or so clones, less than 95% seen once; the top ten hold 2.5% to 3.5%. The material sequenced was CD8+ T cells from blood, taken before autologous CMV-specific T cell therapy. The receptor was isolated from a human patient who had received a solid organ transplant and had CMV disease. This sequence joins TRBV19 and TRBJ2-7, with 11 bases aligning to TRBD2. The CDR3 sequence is CASSSTSGRSYEQYF. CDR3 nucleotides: TGTGCCAGTAGTAGCACTAGCGGGAGATCCTACGAGCAGTACTTC.